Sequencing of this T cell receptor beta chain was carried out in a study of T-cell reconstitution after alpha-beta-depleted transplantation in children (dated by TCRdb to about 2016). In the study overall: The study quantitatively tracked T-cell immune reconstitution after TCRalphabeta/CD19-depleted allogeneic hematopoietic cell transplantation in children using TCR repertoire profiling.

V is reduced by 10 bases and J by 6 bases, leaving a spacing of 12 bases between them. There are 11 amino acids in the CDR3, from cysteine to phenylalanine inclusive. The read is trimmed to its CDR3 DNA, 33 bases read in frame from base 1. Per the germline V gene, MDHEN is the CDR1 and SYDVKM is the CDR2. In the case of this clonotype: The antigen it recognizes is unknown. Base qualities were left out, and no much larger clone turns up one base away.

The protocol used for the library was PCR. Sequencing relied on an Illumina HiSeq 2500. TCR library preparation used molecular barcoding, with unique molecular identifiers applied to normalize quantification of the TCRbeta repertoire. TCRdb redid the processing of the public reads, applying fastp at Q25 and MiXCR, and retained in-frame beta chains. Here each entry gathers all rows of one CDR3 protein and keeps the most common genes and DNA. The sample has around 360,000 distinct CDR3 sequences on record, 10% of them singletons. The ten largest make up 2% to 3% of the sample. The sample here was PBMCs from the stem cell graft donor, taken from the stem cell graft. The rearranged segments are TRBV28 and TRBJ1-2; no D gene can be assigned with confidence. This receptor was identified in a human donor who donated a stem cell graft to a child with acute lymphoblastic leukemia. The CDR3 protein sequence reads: CATRLSHGYTF. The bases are TGTGCCACGCGCCTTAGCCATGGCTACACCTTC.